This TCR beta chain was recovered during a study of spatial heterogeneity in lung cancer. Study context: Sequence detection consistently recorded a greater number of beta-chain than alpha-chain sequences. There were, on average, more than ten raw-read appearances for each unique TCR and UMI combination.

TCRdb redid the calling of the 5' RACE reads with MiXCR, one entry per CDR3 protein. The profile shows 43,000 or so distinct CDR3 sequences, 12% of them singletons. Noted time point: blood at routine non-recurrence follow-up after resection. Many counts were recorded for this clonotype. With 6 bases removed from V and 3 bases from J, the gap between germline ends came to 15 bases. CDR3 size: 13 residues. Germline CDR1 reads DFQATT; CDR2 reads SNEGSKA (reference sequence). The sample was PBMCs, taken at follow-up. The TCR sequence derives from a male donor with early-stage non-small cell lung cancer. The chain is built from TRBV20-1 and TRBJ2-7; TRBD1 might be the D (6 bases). CDR3 coding DNA: TGCAGTGCCCTAAGGGGGTTTGGCTACGAGCAGTACTTC. Its translation: CSALRGFGYEQYF.